Listed here are 22 T cell receptor beta chains from one sample, sequenced in a study of technical replicates of blood from a handful of donors (dated by TCRdb to about 2017). Libraries were made using the immunoSEQ multiplex PCR assay. TCRdb retrieved this table from immuneACCESS and kept in-frame rearrangements only. Not all clones are present; in checked studies, unresolved V genes account for under half, and no reason is known for the remainder. The sample table shows tens of thousands of clones, and 85% to 95% are seen once. The ten largest clones take up under 5.5% of the sample. Sequencing was performed on PBMCs. These receptors all come from a human donor in good health. Some clones in this sample may be carry-over from other donors' samples.

CDR3 sequence reads: CASSPGQHYGYTF. The CDR3 DNA reads as TGTGCCAGCAGCCCGGGACAGCACTATGGCTACACCTTC. The chain couples TRBV7-2 to TRBJ1-2, with 7 nucleotides matching TRBD1. V dropped 5 bases and J dropped 3; count of bases not matched to a gene: 3. The CDR3 is made up of 13 amino acids. Germline V lookup: CDR1 SGHTA, CDR2 FQGNSA.

The chain carries TRBV6-6 and TRBJ1-2; no definite D call. V lost 9 bases, J lost 8 bases, and 25 bases lay in between. Germline V gene sequence: CDR1 MNHNY, CDR2 SVGAGI (reference sequence). The CDR3 runs 15 residues. CDR3 sequence reads: CASQSGTTVLRGYTF. The CDR3 bases are TGTGCCAGTCAATCCGGCACGACGGTCCTGAGGGGCTACACCTTC.

The CDR3 loop is CAWTATGTSGSGEQFF. CDR3 bases: TGTGCCTGGACCGCCACCGGGACTAGCGGGAGTGGTGAGCAGTTCTTC. This chain links TRBV30 with TRBJ2-1; 14 nucleotides line up with TRBD2. The J segment lost 9 bases and the V segment lost 4 bases, leaving 11 bases of the junction unmatched. The CDR3 contains 16 residues. Germline CDR1 GTSNPN, CDR2 SVGIG (reference sequence).

The chain uses TRBV14 and TRBJ1-1; tentatively, D is TRBD1 (5 bases). Trimming took 0 bases from V and 2 from J, leaving 10 bases between them. Germline CDR1 SGHDN, CDR2 FVKESK. The CDR3 length is 15 residues. The DNA of the CDR3 is TGTGCCAGCAGCCAAGATTTTAGGGGAAACACTGAAGCTTTCTTT. This encodes CASSQDFRGNTEAFF.

The chain joins TRBV6-5 to TRBJ2-2; possible D gene TRBD2, 6 bases. Deletions cut 0 bases from V and 4 bases from J, with 12 bases between. The CDR3 is 16 amino acids. In germline, CDR1 is MNHEY, CDR2 SVGAGI. The CDR3 DNA is TGTGCCAGCAGTTACTCGGGGGGTGCAGGCACCGGGGAGCTGTTTTTT. Amino acids: CASSYSGGAGTGELFF.

The chain has TRBV5-1 and TRBJ2-3; D is possibly TRBD1 (6 bases). Per germline, CDR1 SGHRS and CDR2 YFSETQ. The CDR3 loop spans 15 amino acids. Trimming pared 5 bases from V and 2 bases from J, leaving 15 bases between. CDR3 sequence (DNA): TGCGCCAGCAGTACCAACAGGGTCTCCACAGATACGCAGTATTTT. Encoded protein: CASSTNRVSTDTQYF.

V gene TRBV7-6 combines with J gene TRBJ2-1; 12 bases map to TRBD2. CDR1 SGHVS and CDR2 FNYEAQ come from the germline V gene. J lost 4 bases, V lost 8 bases, and 6 bases had no gene match. The CDR3 is 15 amino acids. CDR3 region: CASSGGLAGYNEQFF. The CDR3 coding sequence is TGTGCCAGCTCGGGAGGACTAGCGGGATACAATGAGCAGTTCTTC.

V and J are TRBV4-2 and TRBJ2-1; perhaps TRBD2 as D (6 bases). The CDR3 is 13 amino acids. Trimming removed 3 bases from V and 7 bases from J, with 10 bases in between. Germline lookup yields CDR1 LGHNA and CDR2 YNFKEQ. The chain's CDR3 is CASSQGGVNEQFF. For the CDR3, the DNA is TGTGCCAGCAGCCAGGGGGGAGTGAATGAGCAGTTCTTC.

The J gene is TRBJ2-2, the V gene TRBV5-6, with D perhaps TRBD2 (5 bases). CDR3 size: 11 residues. From germline, CDR1 is SGHDT and CDR2 YYEEEE. V shed 5 bases and J shed 7 bases, with 6 bases lying between them. CDR3 residues: CASRGSGELFF. DNA of the CDR3: TGTGCCAGCAGAGGGAGCGGGGAGCTGTTTTTT.

The chain carries TRBV18 and TRBJ2-3; 12 positions agree with TRBD2. V gave up 6 bases and J gave up 0 bases; unmatched junction bases: 10. Germline V gene lookup returns CDR1 KGHSH and CDR2 LQKENI. The CDR3 runs 18 residues. CDR3 protein: CASSLQLAGGTSTDTQYF. The CDR3 DNA reads as TGTGCCAGCTCTCTACAACTAGCGGGGGGCACTAGCACAGATACGCAGTATTTT.

This rearrangement joins TRBV7-9 to TRBJ2-6, with a weak D call TRBD1 (5 bases). Germline values: CDR1 SEHNR, CDR2 FQNEAQ (reference sequence). The CDR3 length is 15 residues. The V end was cut by 2 bases, the J end by 3 bases, with 8 bases between. The CDR3 region is CASSLQGVGANVLTF. The CDR3 DNA follows: TGTGCCAGCAGCTTACAGGGTGTTGGGGCCAACGTCCTGACTTTC.

The chain recombines TRBV6-4 with TRBJ2-1; 11 bases fit TRBD2. The CDR3 sequence is 14 residues long. The V gene end was trimmed by 2 bases and the J gene end by 6 bases; junction bases not matched to a gene: 0. Germline CDR1 reads MRHNA; CDR2 reads SNTAGT. Here the CDR3 reads CASSDGTSGNEQFF. Here the CDR3 DNA reads TGTGCCAGCAGTGACGGGACTAGCGGCAATGAGCAGTTCTTC.

J is TRBJ1-5 and V is TRBV2; TRBD1 agrees at 8 bases. Per the germline V gene, CDR1 is SNHLY and CDR2 is FYNNEI. The CDR3 runs to 15 residues. V trimming: 5 bases; J trimming: 6 bases; junction bases outside the gene matches: 9. Written as DNA, the CDR3 is TGTGCCAGCAGTCTGACGACAGGGGCAGGTCAGCCCCAGCATTTT. Translation gives CASSLTTGAGQPQHF.

V and J are TRBV5-4 and TRBJ2-2, with TRBD2 matching 10 bases. V was clipped by 1 base and J by 2 bases; unmatched bases: 8. The CDR3 runs to 18 residues. Germline V gene data show CDR1 as SGHNT and CDR2 as YYREEE (reference sequence). The chain's CDR3 is CASSLSKVAGGNTGELFF. The CDR3 region has the DNA TGTGCCAGCAGCTTGAGTAAAGTAGCGGGGGGTAACACCGGGGAGCTGTTTTTT.

The V call is TRBV5-1, the J call TRBJ2-7, with D hard to call. Germline assignment: CDR1 SGHRS and CDR2 YFSETQ. The CDR3 runs 14 residues. Trimming took 0 bases from V and 1 from J, leaving 8 bases between them. The CDR3 sequence: CASSLDRSSYEQYF. The CDR3 nucleotides are TGCGCCAGCAGCTTGGACAGATCATCCTACGAGCAGTACTTC.

The CDR3 bases are TGTGCCAGCAGCCGAACCAGGGGTGAAAAACTGTTTTTT. Amino acids: CASSRTRGEKLFF. The V gene is TRBV5-8, the J gene TRBJ1-4; possible D gene TRBD1, 6 bases. Germline V gene data show CDR1 as SGHTS and CDR2 as YDEGEE. CDR3 size: 13 residues. The ends were cut back, 4 bases at V and 7 bases at J, with 11 bases in the middle.

The chain combines TRBV4-1 with TRBJ2-1; 10 bases line up with TRBD2. The CDR3 is 16 amino acids. Germline V gives CDR1 MGHRA, CDR2 YSYEKL. The V and J ends lost 2 bases and 6 bases, in that order; junction bases with no gene match: 7. The CDR3 DNA sequence: TGCGCCAGCAGCCAATACAGCGGGGGGGCGGGCAATGAGCAGTTCTTC. The encoded protein is CASSQYSGGAGNEQFF.

The chain has TRBV6-6 and TRBJ2-1; the match to TRBD2 covers 12 bases. The V gene's germline CDR1 is MNHNY and CDR2 SVGAGI (reference sequence). This CDR3 has 15 amino acids. V gave up 5 bases and J gave up 9 bases; unmatched junction bases: 8. The CDR3 region has the DNA TGTGCCAGCAGTACCGGACTAGCGGGAAAGGGTGAGCAGTTCTTC. It translates to CASSTGLAGKGEQFF.

The V gene is TRBV2, the J gene TRBJ2-4, with D unresolved. This CDR3 is built from 16 residues. The V gene lost 1 base and the J gene lost 4 bases, with 14 bases spanning the gap. Germline V gives CDR1 SNHLY, CDR2 FYNNEI. The CDR3 region is CASSEVGLSGKNIQYF. The DNA for the CDR3 is TGTGCCAGCAGTGAAGTCGGTCTCTCCGGGAAAAACATTCAGTACTTC.

The chain joins TRBV2 to TRBJ2-3; D ambiguous. This CDR3 has 15 amino acids. The germline V and J ends were trimmed by 6 bases and 0 bases, with 13 bases remaining between them. Per germline, CDR1 SNHLY and CDR2 FYNNEI. The DNA of the CDR3 is TGTGCCAGCAGACCAGGTTCCATGAGCACAGATACGCAGTATTTT. It codes for CASRPGSMSTDTQYF.

J is TRBJ2-1 and V is TRBV4-3; 11 bases map to TRBD1. There are 15 residues in the CDR3. J lost 7 bases, V lost 7 bases, and 9 bases had no gene match. Germline V gives CDR1 LGHNA, CDR2 YSLEER. CDR3 nucleotide sequence: TGCGCCAGCACCCCGGACAGGGGGCTTTCTAATGAGCAGTTCTTC. Translating gives CASTPDRGLSNEQFF.

This rearrangement joins TRBV7-8 to TRBJ2-1; 7 positions agree with TRBD1. V shed 4 bases and J 8 bases; nucleotides not matched to a gene: 14. The germline gives CDR1 SGHVS, CDR2 FQNEAQ. This CDR3 contains 16 residues. This CDR3 is CASSSRRQGFIDEQFF. The DNA of the CDR3 is TGTGCCAGCAGCTCTAGACGACAGGGTTTCATCGATGAGCAGTTCTTC.